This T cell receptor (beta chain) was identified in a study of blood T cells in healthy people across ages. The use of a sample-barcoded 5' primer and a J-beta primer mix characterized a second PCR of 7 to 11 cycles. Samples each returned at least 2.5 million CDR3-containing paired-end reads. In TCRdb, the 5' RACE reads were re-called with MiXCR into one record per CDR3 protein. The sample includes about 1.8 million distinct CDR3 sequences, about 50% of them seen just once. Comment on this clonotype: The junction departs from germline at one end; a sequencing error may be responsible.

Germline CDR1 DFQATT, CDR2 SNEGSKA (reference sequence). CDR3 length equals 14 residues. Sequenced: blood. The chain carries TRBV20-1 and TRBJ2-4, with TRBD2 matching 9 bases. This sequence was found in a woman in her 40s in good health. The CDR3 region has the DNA TGCAGTCCAGGACGGGGACTAGCCAAAAACATTCAGTGCTTC. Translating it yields CSPGRGLAKNIQCF.